This T cell receptor beta chain was obtained from a study of CD8 T cells in ankylosing spondylitis. Study-wide results and caveats: Matched ankylosing spondylitis synovial fluid reportedly contained a significantly enriched population of disease-linked clones.

The CDR3 contains 16 residues. The V end lost 0 bases, the J end lost 1 base, and 12 bases lay between the germline ends. Germline CDR1 LNHDA, CDR2 SQIVND (reference sequence). TCRdb ran MiXCR on the 5' RACE reads and lists one entry per CDR3 protein. Of approximately 69,000 distinct CDR3 sequences in the sample, less than 6% were seen once. This clonotype was seen a handful of times. Antigen specificity is unknown. Material for sequencing was blood, either unsorted or a sorted T cell fraction (not recorded which). The sequence came from a male donor with ankylosing spondylitis or in good health (not recorded which). The chain employs TRBV19 and TRBJ1-1; no definite D call. CDR3 residues: CASSIDRRTRNTEAFF. The CDR3 DNA reads TGTGCCAGTAGTATAGATCGGAGGACGAGGAACACTGAAGCTTTCTTT.